This is a list of T cell receptor beta chains from one sample in a study of blood T cells in healthy people across ages. TCRdb reprocessed the 5' RACE reads with MiXCR, giving one entry per CDR3 protein. The table records roughly 2 million distinct CDR3 sequences, around 50% of them present only once. The sequenced sample consisted of blood. These receptors originate from a woman aged 40-49 years in good health. CDR3s include the opening cysteine and the closing phenylalanine or tryptophan. Each record gives: V gene, J gene, CDR3 protein.

TRBV7-9	TRBJ1-1	CASSPWQNTEAFF
TRBV28	TRBJ1-2	CASSIQQYGYTF
TRBV19	TRBJ2-3	CASSNTAGVSDTQYF
TRBV20-1	TRBJ1-5	CSAPEGVAQPQHF
TRBV29-1	TRBJ2-5	CSVERRNQETQYF
TRBV29-1	TRBJ1-5	CSVRSSANQPQHF
TRBV25-1	-	CASTYRGLETQYF
TRBV6-2/TRBV6-3	TRBJ1-5	CASSYFDQPQHF
TRBV29-1	TRBJ2-5	CSVVMSLSRRETQYF
TRBV27	TRBJ2-1	CASSWGGTVSSYNEQFF
TRBV20-1	TRBJ2-5	CSASGATRPQETQYF
TRBV7-2	TRBJ2-5	CASSLSIRQGAGETQYF
TRBV20-1	TRBJ1-4	CSAGTDSKGTEKLFF
TRBV28	TRBJ2-7	CASTPTRYEQYF
TRBV12-5	TRBJ2-5	CASARDRLQETQYF
TRBV7-2	TRBJ2-3	CASSLVTGLEADTQYF
TRBV12-3/TRBV12-4	TRBJ1-5	CASRGQDNQPQHF
TRBV7-9	TRBJ2-4	CASSTQTGSIAKNIQYF
TRBV27	TRBJ2-4	CASRASAKNIQYF
TRBV6-1	TRBJ1-1	CASTRGGSEAFF
TRBV28	TRBJ1-5	CASSSILRTVSNQPQHF
TRBV20-1	TRBJ2-4	CSAKVLAKNIQYF
TRBV7-9	TRBJ2-3	CASSQNRGLSTDTQYF
TRBV29-1	TRBJ1-2	CSVEAGQEGYTF
TRBV4-1	TRBJ2-1	CASSQGPLGSEQFF